The 21 T cell receptor beta chains below were found in one sample sequenced in a study of low-dose radiotherapy and immunotherapy resistance in tumors. Time point described: before trial treatment. TCRs underwent 15 to 25 PCR cycles of amplification with a constant-region primer and V-primer adapter. MiXCR, applied by TCRdb to the reads, yields one record per CDR3 protein. The sample yields tens of thousands of distinct CDR3 sequences, about 11% seen once. Sequenced material: PBMCs, taken before treatment. These receptor sequences come from a female donor with ovarian cancer.

The chain joins TRBV6-6 to TRBJ2-1, with 8 bases aligning to TRBD2. Looked up from germline, CDR1 is MNHNY and CDR2 is SVGAGI (reference sequence). The CDR3 totals 14 residues. J was trimmed by 14 bases and V by 0 bases; bases with no gene match: 9. The CDR3 nucleotides read TGTGCCAGCAGTTACTCGAGAGCGGGGGCCCTGGAGTTCTTC. As protein: CASSYSRAGALEFF.

Regarding this clonotype: This likely stems from a read error, as it lies one base from a far larger clone. The gene calls are TRBV6-2 or TRBV6-3 and TRBJ2-1; maybe TRBD1 (6 bases). Germline values: CDR1 MNHEY, CDR2 SVGEGT. This CDR3 region has 15 residues. Trimming shortened V by 2 bases and J by 10 bases, and 18 bases separated the two germline ends. DNA of the CDR3: TGTGCCAGCAGTTACGTCAACACAGGGTCGTACGAGCAGTTCTTC. Residues: CASSYVNTGSYEQFF.

This clonotype has just a few counts. The chain has TRBV3-1 and TRBJ1-5, with TRBD1 matching 9 bases. This CDR3 spans 14 amino acids. Germline lookup yields CDR1 LGHDT and CDR2 YNNKEL (reference sequence). V shed 1 base and J 9 bases; nucleotides not matched to a gene: 4. The CDR3 protein is CASSQGDRARPQHF. CDR3 nucleotides: TGTGCCAGCAGCCAAGGGGACAGGGCCAGGCCCCAGCATTTT.

This clonotype has more than one count but fewer than ten. The chain couples TRBV5-1 to TRBJ1-1, with 7 bases matching TRBD1. V shed 3 bases and J 5 bases; nucleotides not matched to a gene: 4. This CDR3 is built from 13 residues. Germline-derived CDR1 and CDR2 are SGHRS and YFSETQ. As DNA, the CDR3 is TGCGCCAGCAGCTCCCTGACAGGGACTGAAGCTTTCTTT. This encodes CASSSLTGTEAFF.

At least ten counts were recorded for this clonotype. The rearrangement links TRBV18 to TRBJ2-5; the D is unclear. CDR3 length equals 13 residues. V was pared by 3 bases and J by 1 base, with 6 bases between. Germline CDR1 KGHSH, CDR2 LQKENI. This CDR3 reads CASSPPSQETQYF. CDR3 sequence (DNA): TGTGCCAGCTCACCCCCCTCCCAAGAGACCCAGTACTTC.

This clonotype has ten or more counts. The rearrangement joins TRBV27 to TRBJ2-3; 7 bases fit TRBD1. The V gene's germline CDR1 is MNHEY and CDR2 SMNVEV (reference sequence). This CDR3 contains 16 residues. Trimming removed 4 bases from V and 2 bases from J; junction bases left unmatched: 9. The CDR3 DNA reads TGTGCCAGCAGTTCCCTACAGGGGTCCTCCACAGATACGCAGTATTTT. Protein: CASSSLQGSSTDTQYF.

This clonotype showed up many times. The V and J genes are TRBV5-1 and TRBJ1-1, with 8 bases aligning to TRBD1. Germline assignment: CDR1 SGHRS and CDR2 YFSETQ. The CDR3 contains 14 residues. V gave up 4 bases and J gave up 4 bases; unmatched junction bases: 6. Written as DNA, the CDR3 is TGCGCCAGCAGCCCTCAGACAGGGGCCACTGAAGCTTTCTTT. It codes for CASSPQTGATEAFF.

This clonotype came up many times. V usage is TRBV7-9 and J usage is TRBJ2-7; a weak D match, TRBD1 (5 bases). CDR1 and CDR2 from the germline V gene are SEHNR and FQNEAQ (reference sequence). This CDR3 comprises 16 residues. The V end lost 5 bases, the J end lost 5 bases, and 22 bases lay between the germline ends. CDR3 in DNA: TGTGCCAGCAGCCCCACGCAGGGTAGGATAACCAACGAGCAGTACTTC. It translates to CASSPTQGRITNEQYF. Together with reference TRBV7-9 and TRBJ2-7, the CDR3 gives the full variable domain: DTGVSQNPRHKITKRGQNVTFRCDPISEHNRLYWYRQTLGQGPEFLTYFQNEAQLEKSRLLSDRFSAERPKGSFSTLEIQRTEQGDSAMYLCASSPTQGRITNEQYFGPGTRLTVT.

This clonotype was seen repeatedly, ten times or more. This chain joins TRBV29-1 and TRBJ2-5; 10 nucleotides match TRBD1. Germline V gene sequence: CDR1 SQVTM, CDR2 ANQGSEA. Losses at the gene ends were 7 bases for V and 5 bases for J; bases not matched to a gene: 10. The CDR3 totals 14 residues. CDR3 nucleotide sequence: TGCAGCGCTCTTGGACAGGGGGGGAAGGAGACCCAGTACTTC. Amino acid sequence: CSALGQGGKETQYF.

This clonotype was detected ten times or more. This chain joins TRBV24-1 and TRBJ2-2, with 12 bases identical to TRBD2. Germline V CDR1 and CDR2: KGHDR, SFDVKD. The CDR3 has 17 amino acids. The trim removed 3 bases at V and 2 bases at J, leaving 3 bases unmatched. Here the CDR3 reads CATSDPTSGGNTGELFF. The CDR3 DNA reads TGTGCCACCAGTGATCCGACTAGCGGGGGAAACACCGGGGAGCTGTTTTTT.

This clonotype was seen many times. J is TRBJ1-1 and V is TRBV21-1; the D call in the table, TRBD1, was not verified against the DNA. TRBV21-1 is labeled a pseudogene. The CDR3 has 14 residues. This CDR3 is CASSPSGGDTEAFF. The CDR3, as DNA: TGTGCCAGCAGCCCGTCGGGCGGGGACACTGAAGCTTTCTTT.

This clonotype was recorded many times. The chain links TRBV19 to TRBJ2-7, with D perhaps assigned TRBD1 or TRBD2 (5 bases each). Germline CDR1 LNHDA, CDR2 SQIVND (reference sequence). V was clipped by 3 bases and J by 9 bases, with 9 bases between them. CDR3 size: 11 residues. This CDR3 reads CASSMEDTQYF. CDR3 coding DNA: TGTGCCAGTAGTATGGAGGACACGCAGTACTTC.

Comment on this clonotype: A far larger clone is one base from this, pointing to a likely read error. J is TRBJ2-1 and V is TRBV5-1, with D possibly matching TRBD2 (5 bases). The germline V gene encodes CDR1 SGHRS and CDR2 YFSETQ. The germline V and J ends were trimmed by 0 bases and 10 bases, with 11 bases remaining between them. CDR3 size: 13 residues. The CDR3 is CASSLAPTTEQFF. In DNA form, the CDR3 reads TGCGCCAGCAGCTTGGCCCCGACTACGGAGCAGTTCTTC.

Ten or more counts support this clonotype. This sequence joins TRBV2 and TRBJ2-7; TRBD1 matches 9 bases. This CDR3 has 13 amino acids. The germline V gene encodes CDR1 SNHLY and CDR2 FYNNEI. V was pared by 6 bases and J by 11 bases, with 11 bases of the junction left unmatched. CDR3 sequence reads: CASRPGTGKVEYF. The CDR3 DNA follows: TGTGCCAGCAGGCCCGGGACAGGGAAAGTGGAGTACTTC.

This clonotype was counted at least ten times. The DNA of the CDR3 is TGTGCCAGCAGCCCCCTCGGTGCGAGACAGGGATTGTACGAGCAGTACTTC. Protein: CASSPLGARQGLYEQYF. The V gene is TRBV9, the J gene TRBJ2-7, with 7 bases matching TRBD1. Per the germline V gene, CDR1 is SGDLS and CDR2 is YYNGEE. The V and J ends lost 4 bases and 4 bases, in that order; junction bases with no gene match: 17. This CDR3 has 17 amino acids.

This clonotype has at least ten counts. The chain combines TRBV5-1 with TRBJ2-1, with 9 nucleotides matching TRBD2. In germline, CDR1 is SGHRS, CDR2 YFSETQ. The length of the CDR3 is 13 residues. The V and J ends lost 4 bases and 7 bases, in that order; junction bases with no gene match: 3. The CDR3 sequence: CASSAGGINEQFF. For the CDR3, the DNA is TGCGCCAGCAGCGCGGGGGGGATTAATGAGCAGTTCTTC.

This clonotype was observed many times. V gene TRBV4-1 combines with J gene TRBJ2-7; 10 bases map to TRBD1. Germline trimming cut 1 base from V and 4 bases from J; bases unmatched to any gene: 7. Germline V gene lookup returns CDR1 MGHRA and CDR2 YSYEKL. The CDR3 is made up of 16 amino acids. The CDR3 region has the DNA TGCGCCAGCAGCCAAGCCCCCGGGACAGGGGTGTACGAGCAGTACTTC. Translated: CASSQAPGTGVYEQYF.

This clonotype was seen at least ten times. The rearrangement links TRBV5-1 to TRBJ1-1, with D hard to call. The V gene lost 1 base and the J gene lost 2 bases, with 15 bases spanning the gap. Per the germline V gene, CDR1 is SGHRS and CDR2 is YFSETQ. CDR3 length: 16 amino acids. DNA of the CDR3: TGCGCCAGCAGCTTGTTTTTCGGGCCCCCCAACACTGAAGCTTTCTTT. Translation gives CASSLFFGPPNTEAFF.

In its sample, this clonotype was seen many times. The chain employs TRBV25-1 and TRBJ2-7, with 14 bases fitting TRBD2. Per germline, CDR1 MGHDK and CDR2 SYGVNS. CDR3 length: 15 residues. Trimming took 3 bases from V and 6 from J; bases not matched to a gene: 4. The CDR3 sequence is CASSDPGLAGVEQYF. The CDR3 DNA follows: TGTGCCAGCAGTGATCCGGGACTAGCGGGAGTCGAGCAGTACTTC.

This clonotype was recorded at least ten times. The chain has TRBV6-2 or TRBV6-3 and TRBJ2-7, with D possibly matching TRBD1 (5 bases). From germline, CDR1 is MNHEY and CDR2 SVGEGT. V was shortened by 11 bases and J by 3 bases, with 17 bases between the two germline ends. The CDR3 is made up of 13 amino acids. CDR3 sequence reads: CASQEGAVYEQYF. The CDR3 coding sequence is TGTGCCTCACAAGAAGGGGCAGTCTACGAGCAGTACTTC.

This clonotype appeared many times. V gene TRBV14 combines with J gene TRBJ2-5; D unclear. The CDR3 is 13 amino acids. Looked up from germline, CDR1 is SGHDN and CDR2 is FVKESK. The V gene lost 4 bases and the J gene lost 1 base, with 7 bases spanning the gap. The CDR3 loop is CASSRAVQETQYF. CDR3 sequence (DNA): TGTGCCAGCAGCCGGGCAGTCCAAGAGACCCAGTACTTC.